Listed below are T cell receptor beta chains from one sample, sequenced in a study of T cell responses to AZD1222 COVID-19 vaccine. The protocol was immunoSEQ multiplex PCR, while the TCRdb copy is restricted to in-frame clones and leaves out a portion. The top ten clones hold roughly an eighth of a sample with about 86,000 clones, approximately 87% of them seen once. The sample here was peripheral blood, taken 28 days after the second AZD1222 dose. The origin of the receptors is an adult who received the AZD1222 COVID-19 vaccine. The CDR3 runs from the conserved cysteine through the conserved F or W. D genes are given only for firm matches. Some rows mark clone size as missing; the rest say once, few, many or name a class of expanded clone.

abundance	j_gene	v_gene	d_gene	CDR3aa	CDR3nt
.	TRBJ1-4	TRBV10-3	.	CATGSATNEKLFF	TGTGCCACCGGAAGCGCGACTAATGAAAAACTGTTTTTT
.	TRBJ2-7	TRBV5-3	.	CARPRASAEQYF	TGTGCCAGGCCCAGGGCGTCGGCCGAGCAGTACTTC
once	TRBJ1-1	TRBV19	.	CASSISGTLIYTEAFF	TGTGCCAGTAGTATAAGTGGGACCCTGATTTACACTGAAGCTTTCTTT
.	TRBJ2-3	TRBV9	.	CASSVDLGAVTDTQYF	TGTGCCAGCAGCGTAGATCTGGGGGCGGTCACAGATACGCAGTATTTT
.	TRBJ2-7	TRBV11-2	TRBD2	CATKGASGSPTTPYEQYF	TGTGCCACAAAAGGGGCTAGCGGGAGTCCTACGACGCCGTACGAGCAGTACTTC
.	TRBJ2-2	TRBV5-6	.	CASSLRRSFTGELFF	TGTGCCAGCAGCTTGCGGCGCTCATTCACCGGGGAGCTGTTTTTT
.	TRBJ2-2	TRBV12-3/TRBV12-4	.	CASSRDITGELFF	TGTGCCAGCAGTCGCGACATAACCGGGGAGCTGTTTTTT
.	TRBJ2-1	TRBV27	.	CASSSPTGNPPYNEQFF	TGTGCCAGCAGTTCACCTACAGGGAATCCCCCCTACAATGAGCAGTTCTTC
.	TRBJ2-1	TRBV18	TRBD1	CASSTGTGDRNEQFF	TGTGCCAGCTCAACCGGGACAGGGGATAGGAATGAGCAGTTCTTC
.	TRBJ2-7	TRBV6-5	.	CASSFPGRADYEQYF	TGTGCCAGCTCCTTTCCGGGACGCGCCGACTACGAGCAGTACTTC
once	TRBJ2-5	TRBV4-2	TRBD2	CASSQLAGGQETQYF	TGTGCCAGCAGCCAACTAGCGGGAGGACAGGAGACCCAGTACTTC
.	TRBJ2-7	TRBV5-5	TRBD2	CASRLAGGNSHEQYF	TGTGCCAGCAGACTAGCGGGAGGTAACTCCCACGAGCAGTACTTC
.	TRBJ2-3	TRBV6-5	TRBD1	CASRQGISIDTQYF	TGTGCCAGCAGACAGGGGATATCAATAGATACGCAGTATTTT
.	TRBJ2-1	TRBV7-2	.	CASSLAVSSYNEQFF	TGTGCCAGCAGCTTAGCGGTTAGCTCCTACAATGAGCAGTTCTTC
.	TRBJ1-1	TRBV2	.	CASSQSGYTEAFF	TGTGCCAGCAGCCAAAGTGGATACACTGAAGCTTTCTTT
.	TRBJ2-3	TRBV11-3	TRBD1	CASSPRTGADTQYF	TGTGCCAGCAGCCCTCGGACAGGAGCAGATACGCAGTATTTT
.	TRBJ1-4	TRBV4-3	.	CASSQNQGEKLFF	TGCGCCAGCAGCCAAAATCAGGGTGAAAAACTGTTTTTT
.	TRBJ1-2	TRBV19	.	CASSTLPGASTF	TGTGCCAGTAGTACCCTCCCCGGGGCGAGCACCTTC
.	TRBJ1-1	TRBV7-9	.	CASNPDGGVMNTEAFF	TGTGCCAGCAACCCCGACGGGGGCGTCATGAACACTGAAGCTTTCTTT
.	TRBJ2-7	TRBV4-2	TRBD2	CASSQEETRTSGTYEQYF	TGTGCCAGCAGCCAAGAGGAAACCCGGACTAGCGGAACCTACGAGCAGTACTTC
.	TRBJ1-5	TRBV21-1	.	CASSKGPGQGVLTQPQHF	TGTGCCAGCAGCAAAGGTCCGGGACAGGGAGTTCTGACTCAGCCCCAGCATTTT
.	TRBJ1-4	TRBV12-3/TRBV12-4	.	CASSPDLNEKLFF	TGTGCCAGCAGTCCGGACCTAAATGAAAAACTGTTTTTT
.	TRBJ2-7	TRBV3-1/TRBV3-2	TRBD2	CASSQDAGGPGEQYF	TGTGCCAGCAGCCAAGATGCGGGAGGGCCGGGGGAGCAGTACTTC
.	TRBJ2-1	TRBV4-1	TRBD2	CASSQDSGITYNEQFF	TGCGCCAGCAGCCAGGATAGCGGGATCACATACAATGAGCAGTTCTTC
.	TRBJ1-4	TRBV5-4	.	CASSLGQAGEKLFF	TGTGCCAGCAGCTTGGGGCAGGCTGGGGAAAAACTGTTTTTT
.	TRBJ2-3	TRBV3-1/TRBV3-2	.	CASSQSLTDTQYF	TGTGCCAGCAGCCAATCTCTCACAGATACGCAGTATTTT
.	TRBJ2-5	TRBV6-2/TRBV6-3	.	CASSLVGIQETQYF	TGTGCCAGCAGTCTGGTCGGGATCCAAGAGACCCAGTACTTC
.	TRBJ2-7	TRBV4-1	.	CASSGPMGVLRYEQYF	TGCGCCAGCAGCGGCCCCATGGGGGTTTTGCGGTACGAGCAGTACTTC
.	TRBJ2-5	TRBV19	.	CASSPQLWGETQYF	TGTGCCAGTAGTCCCCAACTATGGGGGGAGACCCAGTACTTC
.	TRBJ2-5	TRBV9	TRBD1	CASSVAGQGSGETQYF	TGTGCCAGCAGCGTAGCGGGACAGGGAAGTGGGGAGACCCAGTACTTC
.	TRBJ1-5	TRBV5-8	.	CASSLGRDPNQPQHF	TGTGCCAGCAGCTTGGGTCGGGACCCTAATCAGCCCCAGCATTTT
.	TRBJ2-1	TRBV2	.	CASMRLMGYNEQFF	TGTGCCAGCATGCGACTCATGGGCTACAATGAGCAGTTCTTC
.	TRBJ1-5	TRBV19	.	CATRGGVNQPQHF	TGTGCCACTAGGGGGGGAGTTAATCAGCCCCAGCATTTT
.	TRBJ1-2	TRBV12-3/TRBV12-4	.	CASSLGGAYGYTF	TGTGCCAGCTCTCTGGGGGGGGCCTATGGCTACACCTTC
.	TRBJ2-1	TRBV23-1	.	CASRPPVDHRYNEQFF	TGCGCCAGCAGACCCCCCGTGGACCATCGCTACAATGAGCAGTTCTTC
.	TRBJ1-2	TRBV2	.	CASSVSQNYGYTF	TGTGCCAGCAGTGTCTCTCAGAACTATGGCTACACCTTC
.	TRBJ1-2	TRBV29-1	.	CSAPGEGYGYTF	TGCAGCGCCCCAGGGGAAGGCTATGGCTACACCTTC
few	TRBJ1-1	TRBV30	TRBD1	CAWRDRGRTEAFF	TGTGCCTGGAGGGACAGGGGGAGGACTGAAGCTTTCTTT
.	TRBJ2-5	TRBV29-1	TRBD2	CSAMGLAGRKTQYF	TGCAGCGCCATGGGACTAGCGGGAAGGAAGACCCAGTACTTC
.	TRBJ2-7	TRBV18	.	CASSPANEAGEQYF	TGTGCCAGCTCACCAGCAAACGAGGCGGGGGAGCAGTACTTC
.	TRBJ2-2	TRBV11-3	TRBD2	CASSLVSGAGELFF	TGTGCCAGCAGCTTAGTTAGCGGGGCCGGGGAGCTGTTTTTT
once	TRBJ2-5	TRBV4-1	TRBD2	CASSPSLAGGPQETQYF	TGCGCCAGCAGCCCATCCTTGGCGGGGGGACCTCAAGAGACCCAGTACTTC
few	TRBJ2-4	TRBV25-1	TRBD1	CASSAQGQNIQYF	TGTGCCAGCAGTGCACAGGGACAGAACATTCAGTACTTC